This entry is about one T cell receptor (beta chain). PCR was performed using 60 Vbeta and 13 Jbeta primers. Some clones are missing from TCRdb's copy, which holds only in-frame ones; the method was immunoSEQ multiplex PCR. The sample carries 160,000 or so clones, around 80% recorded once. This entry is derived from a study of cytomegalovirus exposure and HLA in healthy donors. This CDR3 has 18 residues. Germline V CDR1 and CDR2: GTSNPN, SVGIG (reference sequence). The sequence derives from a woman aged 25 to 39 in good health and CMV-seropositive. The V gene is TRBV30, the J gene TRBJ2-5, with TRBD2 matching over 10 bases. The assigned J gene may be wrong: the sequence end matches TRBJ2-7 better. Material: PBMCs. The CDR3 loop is CAWSWALAGELSSYEQYF. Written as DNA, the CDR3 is TGTGCCTGGAGTTGGGCGCTAGCGGGGGAACTTAGCTCCTACGAGCAGTACTTC.